The clone carrying this TCR beta chain occurred a few times. The antigen is undetermined. Oncomine TCR Beta short-read sequencing was applied to DNA from cultured CD4+ T cells. TCRdb recomputed calls from the PCR reads with MiXCR, one row per CDR3 protein. The sample has roughly 15,000 distinct CDR3 sequences; about 60% are singletons. This sample stems from a study of vaccination and CD4 T cells after COVID-19. Study details: Stimuli were overlapping spike peptide pools of SARS-CoV-2 and three common cold coronaviruses (HCoV-NL63, HCoV-OC43, HCoV-229E).

Study observations and caveats: For convalescent patients, a median 86.3% of reactive clones surfaced exclusively after vaccination.

Treatment indicated: roughly 11-day PBMC culture with coronavirus spike peptide pools or control peptides (ViraFEST assay). This clonotype originated in a human donor who had recovered from COVID-19. Source material: CD4+ T cells from blood, cultured in vitro.

The CDR3 nucleotides read TGTGCCACCAGTGATGGCTTGGAAGGCGCAGGATTCACTTATGGCTACACCTTC. As protein: CATSDGLEGAGFTYGYTF. The chain uses TRBV24-1 and TRBJ1-2; D gene unclear. This CDR3 contains 18 residues. V was trimmed by 3 bases and J by 5 bases, leaving 24 bases between them. Per the germline V gene, CDR1 is KGHDR and CDR2 is SFDVKD.